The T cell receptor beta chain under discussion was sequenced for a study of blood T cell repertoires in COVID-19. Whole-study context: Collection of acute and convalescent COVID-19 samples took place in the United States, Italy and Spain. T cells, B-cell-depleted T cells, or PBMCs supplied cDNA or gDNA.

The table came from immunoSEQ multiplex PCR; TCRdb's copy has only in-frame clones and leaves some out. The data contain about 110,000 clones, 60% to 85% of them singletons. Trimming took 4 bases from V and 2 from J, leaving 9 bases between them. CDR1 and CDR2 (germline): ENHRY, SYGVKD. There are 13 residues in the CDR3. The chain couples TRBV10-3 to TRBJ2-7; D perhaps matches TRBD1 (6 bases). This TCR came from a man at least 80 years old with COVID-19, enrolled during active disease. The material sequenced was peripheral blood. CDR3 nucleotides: TGTGCCATCAGTGGGACAGCTACCTACGAGCAGTACTTC. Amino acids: CAISGTATYEQYF.